The entry below gives a single T cell receptor beta chain sequence along with its context. This sample is drawn from a study of cytomegalovirus exposure and HLA in healthy donors. The CDR3 loop spans 15 amino acids. V shed 4 bases, J shed 2 bases, and the junction held 6 bases outside the gene matches. Per the germline V gene, CDR1 is MRHNA and CDR2 is SNTAGT. Researchers ran the PCR with 60 Vbeta and 13 Jbeta primers. Only in-frame clones appear in the TCRdb table, and some are missing; sequencing was by immunoSEQ multiplex PCR. The sample table sets out roughly 79,000 clones. Material for sequencing was PBMCs. This sequence originates from a man younger than 40 in good health and CMV-seronegative. The chain links TRBV6-4 to TRBJ2-3; 7 bases map to TRBD2. The CDR3 region has the DNA TGTGCCAGCAGTGGTGGGGGGGAACCCACAGATACGCAGTATTTT. Protein: CASSGGGEPTDTQYF.